The 22 T cell receptor beta chains reported below all come from one sample, sequenced in a study of memory CD8 T cells in hepatitis C reinfection. Noted time point: peak reinfection, 3 to 8 weeks after reinfection detection. TCR sequencing was done directly ex vivo on sorted cells, without expansion in vitro. Profiled with immunoSEQ multiplex PCR; TCRdb holds only in-frame clones, not every one. This table has tens of thousands of clones, approximately 87% appearing once. The material sequenced was naive CD8+ T cells sorted from blood. The receptors were gathered from a man aged 18 to 29 with hepatitis C virus infection.

On this clone itself: Other DNA sequences in this sample translate to the same CDR3. V gene TRBV11-2 combines with J gene TRBJ1-1; D is undetermined. CDR1 is SGHAT, CDR2 FQNNGV, per germline. Deletions cut 5 bases from V and 5 bases from J, with 12 bases between. The CDR3 is 13 residues long. In DNA form, the CDR3 reads TGTGCCAGCAGCCCGACGGGTAATACTGAAGCTTTCTTT. It translates to CASSPTGNTEAFF.

The rearrangement joins TRBV7-9 to TRBJ2-1, with TRBD2 matching over 10 bases. Per the germline V gene, CDR1 is SEHNR and CDR2 is FQNEAQ (reference sequence). V gave up 6 bases and J gave up 1 base; unmatched junction bases: 6. The CDR3 is made up of 16 amino acids. CDR3 sequence reads: CASRVSSGRSYNEQFF. Here the CDR3 DNA reads TGTGCCAGCAGGGTTTCTAGCGGGAGATCCTACAATGAGCAGTTCTTC.

This chain uses TRBV27 with TRBJ2-1; TRBD2 is a possible D gene (6 bases). CDR1 is MNHEY and CDR2 is SMNVEV in the germline V gene (reference sequence). The CDR3 covers 15 residues. Trimming stripped 0 bases from V and 5 bases from J, with 11 bases between. The chain's CDR3 is CASSLSSGSNNEQFF. The CDR3 DNA reads as TGTGCCAGCAGTTTATCGAGCGGGTCCAACAATGAGCAGTTCTTC.

This chain uses TRBV7-9 with TRBJ1-2; TRBD1 agrees at 11 bases. This CDR3 spans 16 amino acids. V gave up 4 bases and J gave up 6 bases; unmatched junction bases: 10. The germline CDR1 and CDR2 sequences are SEHNR and FQNEAQ (reference sequence). The CDR3 loop is CASSSWTGGKVDGYTF. The CDR3 coding sequence is TGTGCCAGCAGCTCCTGGACAGGGGGCAAGGTCGATGGCTACACCTTC. Full variable domain (outside the CDR3, taken from reference TRBV7-9 and TRBJ1-2): DTGVSQNPRHKITKRGQNVTFRCDPISEHNRLYWYRQTLGQGPEFLTYFQNEAQLEKSRLLSDRFSAERPKGSFSTLEIQRTEQGDSAMYLCASSSWTGGKVDGYTFGSGTRLTVV.

The V gene is TRBV12-5, the J gene TRBJ1-5; D remains unclear. V shed 1 base and J shed 3 bases, with 7 bases lying between them. Germline CDR1 reads LGHNT; CDR2 reads FRNRAP. The CDR3 totals 14 residues. CDR3 DNA sequence: TGTGCTAGTGGTTTGGGCCAGGCCAATCAGCCCCAGCATTTT. Protein: CASGLGQANQPQHF.

This clone was seen just once. The chain combines TRBV4-3 with TRBJ2-3; unclear D gene. Looked up from germline, CDR1 is LGHNA and CDR2 is YSLEER. The CDR3 runs to 16 residues. Trimming shortened V by 1 base and J by 2 bases, and 13 bases separated the two germline ends. The CDR3 here is CASSQGWSQVTDTQYF. The CDR3 nucleotides are TGCGCCAGCAGCCAAGGTTGGTCCCAGGTCACAGATACGCAGTATTTT.

The chain joins TRBV7-3 to TRBJ1-1, with TRBD1 matching over 8 bases. The germline V gene has CDR1 SGHTA and CDR2 FQGTGA. With 2 bases clipped from V and 7 bases from J, the junction kept 6 bases outside the gene matches. The CDR3 is 14 residues long. The CDR3 region has the DNA TGTGCCAGCAGCTTAGAGGGACAGGAGTATGAAGCTTTCTTT. This sequence encodes CASSLEGQEYEAFF.

The rearrangement uses TRBV30 and TRBJ1-5; 10 bases map to TRBD1. Germline CDR1 is GTSNPN and CDR2 is SVGIG (reference sequence). The CDR3 is 15 residues long. V dropped 0 bases and J dropped 2; count of bases not matched to a gene: 1. This chain's CDR3 is CAWSVGTGGNQPQHF. CDR3 in DNA: TGTGCCTGGAGTGTAGGGACAGGGGGCAATCAGCCCCAGCATTTT.

This chain connects TRBV19 to TRBJ2-1; perhaps TRBD1 as D (6 bases). This CDR3 has 15 amino acids. Germline V gene sequence: CDR1 LNHDA, CDR2 SQIVND (reference sequence). V gave up 3 bases and J gave up 3 bases, with 12 bases separating them. The CDR3 sequence: CASSILPDSYNEQFF. The CDR3 region has the DNA TGTGCCAGTAGTATCTTACCGGACAGCTACAATGAGCAGTTCTTC. The full variable domain, its missing parts supplied by reference TRBV19 and TRBJ2-1, is DGGITQSPKYLFRKEGQNVTLSCEQNLNHDAMYWYRQDPGQGLRLIYYSQIVNDFQKGDIAEGYSVSREKKESFPLTVTSAQKNPTAFYLCASSILPDSYNEQFFGPGTRLTVL.

The chain recombines TRBV19 with TRBJ1-2; weak D call: TRBD1 (5 bases). The V end lost 8 bases, the J end lost 2 bases, and 15 bases lay between the germline ends. The CDR3 covers 14 residues. Germline assignment: CDR1 LNHDA and CDR2 SQIVND (reference sequence). In nucleotides, the CDR3 is TGTGCCAGTCTAGGGGCAGACCGAAACTATGGCTACACCTTC. The encoded protein is CASLGADRNYGYTF. Drawing the rest from reference TRBV19 and TRBJ1-2, the complete variable domain is DGGITQSPKYLFRKEGQNVTLSCEQNLNHDAMYWYRQDPGQGLRLIYYSQIVNDFQKGDIAEGYSVSREKKESFPLTVTSAQKNPTAFYLCASLGADRNYGYTFGSGTRLTVV.

The chain links TRBV11-2 to TRBJ2-7, with D hard to call. The length of the CDR3 is 15 residues. Germline V CDR1 and CDR2: SGHAT, FQNNGV. V was cut by 4 bases and J by 2 bases, with 15 bases left in between. The DNA for the CDR3 is TGTGCCAGCAGCTCTACAGAATTGACCCCCTACGAGCAGTACTTC. It yields the protein CASSSTELTPYEQYF.

This sequence joins TRBV7-9 and TRBJ2-7, with 8 bases lining up with TRBD2. There are 15 residues in the CDR3. V was clipped by 5 bases and J by 7 bases; unmatched bases: 13. CDR1 and CDR2 (germline): SEHNR, FQNEAQ (reference sequence). The CDR3 loop is CASSGRVSSGPEQYF. CDR3 in DNA: TGTGCCAGCAGCGGACGGGTATCTAGCGGGCCAGAGCAGTACTTC. Combining the CDR3 with reference TRBV7-9 and TRBJ2-7 gives the whole variable domain DTGVSQNPRHKITKRGQNVTFRCDPISEHNRLYWYRQTLGQGPEFLTYFQNEAQLEKSRLLSDRFSAERPKGSFSTLEIQRTEQGDSAMYLCASSGRVSSGPEQYFGPGTRLTVT.

V and J are TRBV5-6 and TRBJ1-1; a possible D gene is TRBD1 (6 bases). Between the trimmed V and J ends, which lost 0 bases and 4 bases, there was a span of 22 bases. The germline V gene has CDR1 SGHDT and CDR2 YYEEEE. There are 18 residues in the CDR3. CDR3 bases: TGTGCCAGCAGCTTGGGGTTCGCAGGGGTTGGGGTAGGCACTGAAGCTTTCTTT. As protein: CASSLGFAGVGVGTEAFF. Looking up the rest from reference TRBV5-6 and TRBJ1-1 gives the full variable domain: DAGVTQSPTHLIKTRGQQVTLRCSPKSGHDTVSWYQQALGQGPQFIFQYYEEEERQRGNFPDRFSGHQFPNYSSELNVNALLLGDSALYLCASSLGFAGVGVGTEAFFGQGTRLTVV.

The chain joins TRBV5-1 to TRBJ1-1, with D maybe TRBD1 (6 bases). This CDR3 has 13 amino acids. V shed 4 bases and J shed 4 bases, with 11 bases lying between them. Germline CDR1 and CDR2: SGHRS and YFSETQ. The DNA of the CDR3 is TGCGCCAGCAGCGGGCCCAGGGGCACTGAAGCTTTCTTT. This translates into CASSGPRGTEAFF.

The rearrangement uses TRBV6-1 and TRBJ1-2; D is unresolved. The CDR3 is made up of 10 amino acids. Trimming took off 6 bases at V and 6 bases at J, with 5 bases between the two ends. Germline V gene data show CDR1 as MNHNS and CDR2 as SASEGT. The CDR3 DNA sequence: TGTGCCAGCAGCGGGGATGGCTACACCTTC. Its translation is CASSGDGYTF.

This rearrangement joins TRBV27 to TRBJ1-5, with D uncertain. Trimming removed 3 bases from V and 5 bases from J, with 8 bases in between. This CDR3 is built from 13 residues. Germline V gives CDR1 MNHEY, CDR2 SMNVEV (reference sequence). This CDR3 is CASSFGSDQPQHF. CDR3 DNA: TGTGCCAGCAGTTTTGGTAGTGATCAGCCCCAGCATTTT.

A note on this clone: The junction departs from germline at one end; a sequencing error may be responsible. The chain has TRBV28 and TRBJ1-2; D is perhaps TRBD1 (6 bases). The V gene's germline CDR1 is MDHEN and CDR2 SYDVKM. The CDR3 has 17 amino acids. CDR3 DNA sequence: TGTGCCAGCAGTTTATCGAGAGGGGGTTATATCCCCTATGGCTACCCCTTC. Protein: CASSLSRGGYIPYGYPF.

The count of this clone is one. The chain is built from TRBV21-1 and TRBJ1-2; the table's D call, TRBD1, was not checked against the DNA. TRBV21-1 is flagged as a pseudogene. The CDR3 has 16 residues. CDR3 amino acids: CASSKVVTGRHYGYTF. CDR3 coding DNA: TGTGCCAGCAGCAAAGTTGTGACAGGGCGCCACTATGGCTACACCTTC.

The genes are TRBV9 and TRBJ2-1; TRBD1 aligns across 10 bases. The CDR3 extends over 15 amino acids. V was pared by 3 bases and J by 6 bases, with 6 bases of the junction left unmatched. Germline loops: CDR1 SGDLS, CDR2 YYNGEE. Written as DNA, the CDR3 is TGTGCCAGCAGCGCCGGGACAGGGGTTCTCAATGAGCAGTTCTTC. Residues: CASSAGTGVLNEQFF. Full variable domain (outside the CDR3, taken from reference TRBV9 and TRBJ2-1): DSGVTQTPKHLITATGQRVTLRCSPRSGDLSVYWYQQSLDQGLQFLIQYYNGEERAKGNILERFSAQQFPDLHSELNLSSLELGDSALYFCASSAGTGVLNEQFFGPGTRLTVL.

Only one count was recorded for this clone. This sequence joins TRBV11-2 and TRBJ1-1; the D gene is possibly TRBD1 (5 bases). Trimming took off 6 bases at V and 1 base at J, with 12 bases between the two ends. Germline V gene sequence: CDR1 SGHAT, CDR2 FQNNGV. The CDR3 has 14 amino acids. CDR3: CASRRGGPNTEAFF. Written as DNA, the CDR3 is TGTGCCAGCAGACGGGGGGGTCCGAACACTGAAGCTTTCTTT.

This chain connects TRBV4-1 to TRBJ2-1; TRBD2 matches at 11 bases. CDR3 length: 16 residues. J was trimmed by 4 bases and V by 2 bases; bases with no gene match: 4. CDR1 MGHRA and CDR2 YSYEKL come from the germline V gene. This CDR3 reads CASSQRLAGNYNEQFF. The CDR3 DNA sequence: TGCGCCAGCAGCCAAAGACTAGCGGGAAATTACAATGAGCAGTTCTTC.

This clone has only a few counts. A junction end diverges from the germline sequence, so it may reflect a read error. The rearrangement uses TRBV4-1 and TRBJ2-7; D is possibly TRBD2 (6 bases). The CDR3 has 16 residues. In germline, CDR1 is MGHRA, CDR2 YSYEKL. The CDR3: CASSQESSSGIYEQYF. The CDR3 nucleotides are TGTGCCAGCAGCCAAGAAAGTAGTAGCGGCATCTACGAGCAGTACTTC.